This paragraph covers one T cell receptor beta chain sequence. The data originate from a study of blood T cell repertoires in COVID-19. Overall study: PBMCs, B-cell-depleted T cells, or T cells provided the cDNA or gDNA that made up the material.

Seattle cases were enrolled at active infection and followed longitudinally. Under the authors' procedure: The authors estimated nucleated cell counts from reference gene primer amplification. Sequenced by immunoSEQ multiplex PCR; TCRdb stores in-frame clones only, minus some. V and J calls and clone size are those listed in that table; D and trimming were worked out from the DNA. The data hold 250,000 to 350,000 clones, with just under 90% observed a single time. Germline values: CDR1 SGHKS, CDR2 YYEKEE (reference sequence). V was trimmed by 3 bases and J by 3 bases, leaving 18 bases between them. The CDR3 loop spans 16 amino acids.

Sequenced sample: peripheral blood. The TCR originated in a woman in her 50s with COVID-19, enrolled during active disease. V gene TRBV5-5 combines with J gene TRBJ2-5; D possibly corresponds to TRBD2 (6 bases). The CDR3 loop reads CASSWNTGLFEETQYF. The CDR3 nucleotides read TGTGCCAGCAGCTGGAATACGGGACTTTTTGAAGAGACCCAGTACTTC.